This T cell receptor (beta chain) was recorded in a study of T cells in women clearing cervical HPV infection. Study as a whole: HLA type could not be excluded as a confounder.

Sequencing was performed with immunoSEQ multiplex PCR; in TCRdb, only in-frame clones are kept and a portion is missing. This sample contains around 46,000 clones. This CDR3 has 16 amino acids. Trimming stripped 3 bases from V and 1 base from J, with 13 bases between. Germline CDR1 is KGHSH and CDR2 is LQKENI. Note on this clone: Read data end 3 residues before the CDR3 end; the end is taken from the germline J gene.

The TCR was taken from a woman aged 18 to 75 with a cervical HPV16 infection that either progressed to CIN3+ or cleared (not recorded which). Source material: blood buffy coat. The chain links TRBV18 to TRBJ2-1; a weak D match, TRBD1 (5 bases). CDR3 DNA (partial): TGTGCCAGCTCACCCCTAGACAGTCAATCCTACAATGAG. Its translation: CASSPLDSQSYNE. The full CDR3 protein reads CASSPLDSQSYNEQFF.